A selection of T cell receptor beta chains follows, all from one sample in a study of T cell responses to AZD1222 COVID-19 vaccine. Generated by immunoSEQ multiplex PCR, the TCRdb table keeps only in-frame clones and is missing some. The table lists about 45,000 clones, roughly 90% of them singletons, with 1% to 1.3% in the top ten. Material: peripheral blood, obtained 28 days after the second AZD1222 dose. All receptors come from an adult who received the AZD1222 COVID-19 vaccine. CDR3s include the opening cysteine and the closing phenylalanine or tryptophan. Fields, in order: CDR3 DNA, CDR3 protein, clone size, D gene, J gene, V gene. The D gene is left open where the match is weak. Some rows have no size entry. The others give once, few or many, or a class for an expanded clone.

cdr3_nt: TGTGCCAGCAGTGCAACAGGGGCGGGGGTCGTCAGGTCCTACAATGAGCAGTTCTTC
cdr3_aa: CASSATGAGVVRSYNEQFF
clone_size: NA
d_call: NA
j_call: TRBJ2-1
v_call: TRBV6-2/TRBV6-3

cdr3_nt: TGTGCCAGCAGCGTAGGAGGTAGCGGGAACGCCTACGAGCAGTACTTC
cdr3_aa: CASSVGGSGNAYEQYF
clone_size: few
d_call: TRBD2
j_call: TRBJ2-7
v_call: TRBV9

cdr3_nt: TGTGCCATCAGTGGTCGGGAGAGGTCCTACGAGCAGTACTTC
cdr3_aa: CAISGRERSYEQYF
clone_size: NA
d_call: NA
j_call: TRBJ2-7
v_call: TRBV10-3

cdr3_nt: TGTGCCACCAGTGACCCCACGGGCCGGAGCTCCTACAATGAGCAGTTCTTC
cdr3_aa: CATSDPTGRSSYNEQFF
clone_size: NA
d_call: NA
j_call: TRBJ2-1
v_call: TRBV24-1

cdr3_nt: TGTGCCAGCAGCCCCAGGAGACTAGCAATTGATACGCAGTATTTT
cdr3_aa: CASSPRRLAIDTQYF
clone_size: few
d_call: TRBD2
j_call: TRBJ2-3
v_call: TRBV5-6

cdr3_nt: TGTGCCAGCAGGCCGGACCCGAACTATGGCTACACCTTC
cdr3_aa: CASRPDPNYGYTF
clone_size: NA
d_call: NA
j_call: TRBJ1-2
v_call: TRBV6-6

cdr3_nt: TGTGCCAGTAGCCAGGGGACAGTTTATAGCAATCAGCCCCAGCATTTT
cdr3_aa: CASSQGTVYSNQPQHF
clone_size: NA
d_call: TRBD1
j_call: TRBJ1-5
v_call: TRBV19

cdr3_nt: TGTGCCAGCGGATGGACTAGCGGGAGTATGAATGAGCAGTTCTTC
cdr3_aa: CASGWTSGSMNEQFF
clone_size: NA
d_call: NA
j_call: TRBJ2-1
v_call: TRBV21-1

cdr3_nt: TGTGCCAGCAGCAAATTAGCGGGAGAGGGCTACGAGCAGTACTTC
cdr3_aa: CASSKLAGEGYEQYF
clone_size: NA
d_call: TRBD2
j_call: TRBJ2-7
v_call: TRBV11-2

cdr3_nt: TGTGCCAGCAGCTTGAGACTAGCGGGGGCACAAGAGACCCAGTACTTC
cdr3_aa: CASSLRLAGAQETQYF
clone_size: once
d_call: TRBD2
j_call: TRBJ2-5
v_call: TRBV11-1

cdr3_nt: TGTGCCAGTGCCGATACGAACACCGGGGAGCTGTTTTTT
cdr3_aa: CASADTNTGELFF
clone_size: NA
d_call: NA
j_call: TRBJ2-2
v_call: TRBV6-4

cdr3_nt: TGTGCCAGCAGTGGCTGGGGGGACAGGGGGTTTAATGGCTACACCTTC
cdr3_aa: CASSGWGDRGFNGYTF
clone_size: NA
d_call: TRBD1
j_call: TRBJ1-2
v_call: TRBV6-1

cdr3_nt: TGCGCCAGCAGCCCGTGGACAGGGCGCTACGAGCAGTACTTC
cdr3_aa: CASSPWTGRYEQYF
clone_size: NA
d_call: TRBD1
j_call: TRBJ2-7
v_call: TRBV5-1

cdr3_nt: TGCGCCAGCAGCTCCACGTATGGATCTAATGAAAAACTGTTTTTT
cdr3_aa: CASSSTYGSNEKLFF
clone_size: few
d_call: NA
j_call: TRBJ1-4
v_call: TRBV5-1

cdr3_nt: TGCGCCAGCAGCCAGGAGATGAACACTGAAGCTTTCTTT
cdr3_aa: CASSQEMNTEAFF
clone_size: once
d_call: NA
j_call: TRBJ1-1
v_call: TRBV4-3

cdr3_nt: TGTGCCAGAAGCTTGGTGTATATGGGCTTACGAGAAAATCAGCCCCAGCATTTT
cdr3_aa: CARSLVYMGLRENQPQHF
clone_size: NA
d_call: NA
j_call: TRBJ1-5
v_call: TRBV5-3

cdr3_nt: TGTGCCAGCAGCAGATTCACAGATACGCAGTATTTT
cdr3_aa: CASSRFTDTQYF
clone_size: NA
d_call: NA
j_call: TRBJ2-3
v_call: TRBV7-9

cdr3_nt: TGTGCCAGCAGTGAAGCCGCATACAGGATTTACGGTCAGCCCCAGCATTTT
cdr3_aa: CASSEAAYRIYGQPQHF
clone_size: NA
d_call: NA
j_call: TRBJ1-5
v_call: TRBV2

cdr3_nt: TGCGCCAGCAGCCAAGAAGGTCTAGTCCCCAACAATGAGCAGTTCTTC
cdr3_aa: CASSQEGLVPNNEQFF
clone_size: NA
d_call: NA
j_call: TRBJ2-1
v_call: TRBV4-1

cdr3_nt: TGCAGCGCCACCCCCGCCGGGACGATTTACGAGCAGTACTTC
cdr3_aa: CSATPAGTIYEQYF
clone_size: once
d_call: NA
j_call: TRBJ2-7
v_call: TRBV29-1

cdr3_nt: TGTGCCAGCAGCAACCGGGACATTGGGTACACTGAAGCTTTCTTT
cdr3_aa: CASSNRDIGYTEAFF
clone_size: NA
d_call: NA
j_call: TRBJ1-1
v_call: TRBV7-8

cdr3_nt: TGTGCCAGCAGCCCCCGGACTTTAGTACACTATGGCTACACCTTC
cdr3_aa: CASSPRTLVHYGYTF
clone_size: NA
d_call: NA
j_call: TRBJ1-2
v_call: TRBV14